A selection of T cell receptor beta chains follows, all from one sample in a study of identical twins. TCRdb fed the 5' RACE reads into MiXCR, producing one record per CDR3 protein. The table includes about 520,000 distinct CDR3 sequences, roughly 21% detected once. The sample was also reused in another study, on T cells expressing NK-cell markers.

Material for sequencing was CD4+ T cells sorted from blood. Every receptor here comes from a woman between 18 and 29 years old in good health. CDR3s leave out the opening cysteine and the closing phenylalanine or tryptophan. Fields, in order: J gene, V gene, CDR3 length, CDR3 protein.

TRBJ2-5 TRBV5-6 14 ASSFAGGTYQETQY
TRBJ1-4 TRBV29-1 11 SVPTATNEKLF
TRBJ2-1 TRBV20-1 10 SAHRAAQEQF
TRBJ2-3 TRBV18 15 ASSPQAPGRLADTQY
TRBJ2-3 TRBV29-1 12 SVGTAQSTDTQY
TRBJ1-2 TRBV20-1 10 SARGTSYGYT
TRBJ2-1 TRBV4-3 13 ASSQRVASYNEQF
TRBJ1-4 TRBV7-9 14 ASSLAPGRLNEKLF
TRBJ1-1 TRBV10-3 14 AIGGGPGFRGTEAF
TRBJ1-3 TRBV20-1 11 SARRRGGNTIY
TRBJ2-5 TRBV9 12 ASSVRSEVETQY
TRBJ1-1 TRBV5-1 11 ASSPGPMAEAF
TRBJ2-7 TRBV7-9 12 ASSLGQSSGEQY
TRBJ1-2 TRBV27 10 ASSGVDGGYT
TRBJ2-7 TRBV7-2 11 ASSFARTYEQY
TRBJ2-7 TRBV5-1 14 ASSTGQGSSSYEQY
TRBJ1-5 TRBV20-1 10 SAGQSNQPQH
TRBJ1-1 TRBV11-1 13 ASSPKWPINTEAF
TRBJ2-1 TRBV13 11 ASSPPTSHEQF
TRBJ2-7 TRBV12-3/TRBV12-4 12 ASSFHNKDYEQY
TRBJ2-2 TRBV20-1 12 SADGVGRTGELF
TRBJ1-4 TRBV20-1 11 SAHDRRSEKLF
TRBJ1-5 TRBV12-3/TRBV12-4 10 ASSPLDQPQH
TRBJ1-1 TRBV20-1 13 SARDLLRRNTEAF
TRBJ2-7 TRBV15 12 ATSREQGAYEQY
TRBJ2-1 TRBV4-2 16 ASSQDQADWGPYNEQF
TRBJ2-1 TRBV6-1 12 ASRGLAVMYEQF
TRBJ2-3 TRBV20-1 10 SGESNRGTQY